This entry is about one T cell receptor beta chain. This clonotype occurred many times. It has no known antigen specificity. It has no much larger one-base neighbor in the sample; base qualities were not kept. There are 13 amino acids in the CDR3, from cysteine to phenylalanine inclusive. Only the CDR3 part of the read is kept: 39 bases, read in frame from the first base. Germline trimming amounts to 7 bases on V and 4 bases on J, with 5 as the count of junction bases outside the gene matches. The germline V gene (reference sequence) yields MNHNY for CDR1 and SVGAGI for CDR2. This entry comes from a study (dated by TCRdb to the mid-2010s). Library construction relied on RT-PCR. Sequencing was performed on an Illumina MiSeq. The public reads were run again by TCRdb, first through fastp at Q25 and then through MiXCR, and only productive beta chains were kept. Rows are combined by CDR3 protein, so each entry shows the most common genes and DNA. The sample data list almost 700,000 distinct CDR3 sequences, and 12% to 15% of these were observed just once. The ten top clones hold just over 3.5% of the sample.

The chain was built from TRBV6-6 and TRBJ1-1, and TRBD1 matches 8 of the central bases. The sequenced material came from memory CD4+ T cells from blood. This receptor was obtained from a female donor in good health, serving as a healthy control. The CDR3 is CASTLDRGTEAFF. In nucleotides, the sequence is TGTGCCAGCACCCTTGACAGGGGCACTGAAGCTTTCTTT.